These 7 T cell receptor beta chains were all obtained from the same sample, sequenced in a study of blood T cell repertoires in COVID-19. Libraries were prepared by immunoSEQ multiplex PCR; TCRdb keeps only in-frame clonotypes and omits some of them. Of around 82,000 clones listed, 70% to 90% are singletons. The source material was peripheral blood. The receptors originated from a man older than 75 with COVID-19, enrolled during active disease.

This clone appeared once. The rearrangement uses TRBV5-1 and TRBJ1-1; D is perhaps TRBD1 (6 bases). There are 15 residues in the CDR3. Germline V gene lookup returns CDR1 SGHRS and CDR2 YFSETQ. The V gene lost 5 bases and the J gene lost 1 base, with 15 bases spanning the gap. This chain's CDR3 is CASRPTGTPNTEAFF. The CDR3 region has the DNA TGCGCCAGCAGACCTACAGGGACCCCGAACACTGAAGCTTTCTTT.

The CDR3 nucleotides are TGCGCCAGCAGCTTTTTCCCGGGTGAATACGAGCAGTACTTC. This translates into CASSFFPGEYEQYF. The chain links TRBV5-1 to TRBJ2-7; the D is unclear. Trimming left V 2 bases short and J 4 bases short, with 13 bases between. Per germline, CDR1 SGHRS and CDR2 YFSETQ. The CDR3 is 14 residues long.

This chain uses TRBV3-1 (or the pseudogene TRBV3-2) with TRBJ1-6; D is unresolved. V gave up 0 bases and J gave up 7 bases, with 10 bases separating them. The CDR3 loop spans 15 amino acids. CDR1 and CDR2 from the germline V gene are LGHDT and YNNKEL (reference sequence). The CDR3: CASSQDVQTNSPLHF. Written as DNA, the CDR3 is TGTGCCAGCAGCCAAGATGTACAGACGAATTCACCCCTCCACTTT.

The J gene is TRBJ1-2, the V gene TRBV6-5; D perhaps matches TRBD1 (5 bases). The V gene lost 5 bases and the J gene lost 4 bases, with 17 bases spanning the gap. CDR1 is MNHEY and CDR2 is SVGAGI in the germline V gene. The CDR3 runs 15 residues. The CDR3, as DNA: TGTGCCAGCAGTAACGCCCCGGGGGGTGTCTATGGCTACACCTTC. Amino acid sequence: CASSNAPGGVYGYTF.

The chain joins TRBV12-3 or TRBV12-4 to TRBJ1-1; D not certain. V gave up 6 bases and J gave up 1 base, with 9 bases separating them. The CDR3 is 13 residues long. In DNA form, the CDR3 reads TGTGCCAGCAGCCAGGCTTGGAACACTGAAGCTTTCTTT. It codes for CASSQAWNTEAFF.

A few counts support this clone. The rearrangement joins TRBV6-5 to TRBJ1-1; the D is unclear. The CDR3 has 10 residues. CDR1 and CDR2 (germline): MNHEY, SVGAGI. V lost 6 bases to trimming and J lost 7 bases, with 6 bases between them. CDR3 nucleotide sequence: TGTGCCAGCAGGCGGGTTGAAGCTTTCTTT. Protein product: CASRRVEAFF.

CDR3 sequence: CASRPGTNNQPQHF. Written as DNA, the CDR3 is TGTGCCAGCAGGCCCGGGACAAACAATCAGCCCCAGCATTTT. The chain joins TRBV27 to TRBJ1-5, with D maybe TRBD1 (6 bases). The CDR3 extends over 14 amino acids. The germline V and J ends were trimmed by 6 bases and 3 bases, with 12 bases remaining between them. From germline, CDR1 is MNHEY and CDR2 SMNVEV (reference sequence).